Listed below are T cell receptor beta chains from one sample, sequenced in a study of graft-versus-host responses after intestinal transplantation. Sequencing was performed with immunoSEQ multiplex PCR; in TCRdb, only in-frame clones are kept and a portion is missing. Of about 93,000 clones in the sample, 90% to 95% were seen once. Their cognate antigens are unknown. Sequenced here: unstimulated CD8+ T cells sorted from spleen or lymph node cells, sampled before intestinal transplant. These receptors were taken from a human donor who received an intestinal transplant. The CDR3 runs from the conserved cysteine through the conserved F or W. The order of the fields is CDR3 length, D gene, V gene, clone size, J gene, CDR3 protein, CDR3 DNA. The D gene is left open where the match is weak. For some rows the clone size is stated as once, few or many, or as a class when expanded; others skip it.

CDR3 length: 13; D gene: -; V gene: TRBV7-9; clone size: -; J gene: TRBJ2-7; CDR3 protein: CAGGAPGSYEQYF; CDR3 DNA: TGTGCCGGCGGGGCCCCGGGTTCGTACGAGCAGTACTTC
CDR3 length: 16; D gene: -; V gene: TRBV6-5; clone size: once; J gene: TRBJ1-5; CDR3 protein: CASSYATGLGNQPQHF; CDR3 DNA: TGTGCCAGCAGTTACGCTACAGGTCTCGGAAATCAGCCCCAGCATTTT
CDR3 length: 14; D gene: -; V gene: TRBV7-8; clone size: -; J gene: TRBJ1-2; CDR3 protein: CASGEDSYNYGYTF; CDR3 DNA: TGTGCCAGCGGTGAGGACAGTTATAACTATGGCTACACCTTC
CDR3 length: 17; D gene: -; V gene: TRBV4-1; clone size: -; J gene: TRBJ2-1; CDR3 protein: CASSLRGGPYSYNEQFF; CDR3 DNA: TGCGCCAGCAGCCTGAGAGGCGGGCCGTACTCCTACAATGAGCAGTTCTTC
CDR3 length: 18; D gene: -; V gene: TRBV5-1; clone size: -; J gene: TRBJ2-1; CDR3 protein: CASSLVNALRWSYNEQFF; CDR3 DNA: TGCGCCAGCAGCTTGGTCAACGCGCTTCGGTGGTCCTACAATGAGCAGTTCTTC
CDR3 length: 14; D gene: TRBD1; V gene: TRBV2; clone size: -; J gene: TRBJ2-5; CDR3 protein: CASSATGDQETQYF; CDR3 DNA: TGTGCCAGCAGTGCTACAGGGGACCAAGAGACCCAGTACTTC
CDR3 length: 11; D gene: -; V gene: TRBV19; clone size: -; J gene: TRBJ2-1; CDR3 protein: CASSINNEQFF; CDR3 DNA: TGTGCCAGTAGTATTAACAATGAGCAGTTCTTC
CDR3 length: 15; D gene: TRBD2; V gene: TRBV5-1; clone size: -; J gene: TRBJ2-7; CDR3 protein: CASSLGTSGIYEQYF; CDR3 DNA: TGCGCCAGCAGCTTGGGTACTAGCGGGATTTACGAGCAGTACTTC
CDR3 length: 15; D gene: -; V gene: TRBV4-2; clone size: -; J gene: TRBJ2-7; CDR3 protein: CASSQAGSVAHEQYF; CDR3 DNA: TGTGCCAGCAGCCAAGCTGGTAGCGTGGCCCACGAGCAGTACTTC
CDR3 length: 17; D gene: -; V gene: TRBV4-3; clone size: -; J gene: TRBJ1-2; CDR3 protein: CASSQDRAGGQGNGYTF; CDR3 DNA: TGCGCCAGCAGCCAAGACCGGGCGGGGGGGCAGGGAAATGGCTACACCTTC
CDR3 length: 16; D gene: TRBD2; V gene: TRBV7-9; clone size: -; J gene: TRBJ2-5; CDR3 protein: CASSLPGLDKAETQYF; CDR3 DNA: TGTGCCAGCAGCTTACCGGGACTAGATAAGGCGGAGACCCAGTACTTC
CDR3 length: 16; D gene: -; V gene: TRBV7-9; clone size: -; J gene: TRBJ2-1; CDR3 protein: CASSEGPEGQFGGQFF; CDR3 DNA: TGTGCCAGCAGCGAGGGCCCAGAGGGCCAGTTTGGTGGGCAGTTCTTC
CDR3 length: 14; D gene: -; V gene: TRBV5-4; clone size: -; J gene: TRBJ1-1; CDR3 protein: CASSYGTPNTEAFF; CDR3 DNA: TGTGCCAGCAGCTACGGGACACCAAACACTGAAGCTTTCTTT
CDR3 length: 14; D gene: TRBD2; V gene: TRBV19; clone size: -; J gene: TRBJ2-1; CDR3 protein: CASSKASGYNEQFF; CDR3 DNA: TGTGCCAGTAGTAAGGCTAGCGGCTACAATGAGCAGTTCTTC
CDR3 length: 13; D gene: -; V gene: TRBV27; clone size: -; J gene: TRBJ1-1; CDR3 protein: CASSLSGVAKAFF; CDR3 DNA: TGTGCCAGCAGTTTATCCGGAGTTGCTAAAGCTTTCTTT
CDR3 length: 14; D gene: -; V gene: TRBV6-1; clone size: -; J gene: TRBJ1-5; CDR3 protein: CASAPGHPNQPQHF; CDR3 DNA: TGTGCCAGCGCCCCGGGACACCCTAATCAGCCCCAGCATTTT
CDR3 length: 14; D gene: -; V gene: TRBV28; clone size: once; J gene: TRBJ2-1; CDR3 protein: CASSLWEVNNEQFF; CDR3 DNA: TGTGCCAGCAGTTTATGGGAGGTGAACAATGAGCAGTTCTTC
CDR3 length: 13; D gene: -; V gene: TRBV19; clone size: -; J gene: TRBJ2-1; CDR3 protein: CASRAGGNNEQFF; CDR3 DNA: TGTGCCAGTAGAGCAGGGGGGAACAATGAGCAGTTCTTC
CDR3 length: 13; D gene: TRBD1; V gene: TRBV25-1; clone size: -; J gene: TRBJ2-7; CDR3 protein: CASLTGSNYEQYF; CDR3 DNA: TGTGCCAGCTTGACAGGGTCTAACTACGAGCAGTACTTC
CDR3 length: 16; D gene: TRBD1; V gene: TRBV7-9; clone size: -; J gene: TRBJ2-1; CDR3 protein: CASSGSGTANYNEQFF; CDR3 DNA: TGTGCCAGCAGCGGATCCGGGACAGCAAACTACAATGAGCAGTTCTTC